These 12 T cell receptor beta chains were sequenced from one sample in a study of T-cell memory formation after mild COVID-19. MiXCR, run by TCRdb on the 5' RACE reads, gives a single entry per CDR3 protein. Here the sample spans 130,000 to 150,000 distinct CDR3 sequences, approximately 21% being singletons. Sequencing used PBMCs or a T cell subset sorted from them (not recorded which). Receptors originate from an adult woman who had mild COVID-19 (a few samples of this study predate the infection). Cell type and time point are not known.

This clonotype was detected a few times. The rearrangement uses TRBV3-1 and TRBJ1-2; tentative D call: TRBD1 (5 bases). CDR1 is LGHDT, CDR2 YNNKEL, per germline (reference sequence). Trimming took off 4 bases at V and 8 bases at J, with 17 bases between the two ends. This CDR3 spans 14 amino acids. For the CDR3, the DNA is TGTGCCAGCAGCCCCTCCCCGAGGGGAGAAGGCTACACCTTC. As protein: CASSPSPRGEGYTF.

The chain employs TRBV7-2 and TRBJ2-5; D gene unclear. The ends were cut back, 1 base at V and 6 bases at J, with 15 bases in the middle. This CDR3 spans 15 amino acids. CDR1 and CDR2 (germline): SGHTA, FQGNSA. The CDR3 region has the DNA TGTGCCAGCAGCTTAGAGTTGGCGAATACGAAGACCCAGTACTTC. It is translated as CASSLELANTKTQYF.

This clonotype was recorded at least ten times. The rearrangement joins TRBV6-6 to TRBJ2-1; no reliable D call. The germline CDR1 and CDR2 sequences are MNHNY and SVGAGI (reference sequence). The germline V and J ends were trimmed by 7 bases and 5 bases, with 12 bases remaining between them. This CDR3 has 13 amino acids. The CDR3 sequence: CASNPWYDNEQFF. CDR3 nucleotide sequence: TGTGCCAGCAACCCCTGGTACGACAATGAGCAGTTCTTC.

This clonotype came up a few times. J is TRBJ2-1 and V is TRBV6-5, with 8 bases matching TRBD2. Germline lookup yields CDR1 MNHEY and CDR2 SVGAGI. With V trimmed by 5 bases and J by 8 bases, 17 bases remained unmatched. This CDR3 region has 17 residues. As DNA, the CDR3 is TGTGCCAGCAGTACTTGGAGCGGGAGTACTCTGCGTGATGAGCAGTTCTTC. Amino acids: CASSTWSGSTLRDEQFF.

This chain links TRBV7-8 with TRBJ2-3; tentative D call: TRBD2 (6 bases). In germline, CDR1 is SGHVS, CDR2 FQNEAQ. V dropped 5 bases and J dropped 6 bases, with 9 bases sitting between them. The CDR3 is 12 amino acids. CDR3 DNA: TGTGCCAGCAGCATCCGGGGGGATACGCAGTATTTT. It specifies CASSIRGDTQYF.

DNA of the CDR3: TGCGCCAGCAGCCTCCGGGGGCCGGGGAGCAATGAGCAGTTCTTC. Its protein is CASSLRGPGSNEQFF. The chain uses TRBV5-1 and TRBJ2-1, with D perhaps assigned TRBD1 or TRBD2 (6 bases each). Deletions cut 4 bases from V and 6 bases from J, with 17 bases between. Germline CDR1 is SGHRS and CDR2 is YFSETQ. The CDR3 runs to 15 residues. The full variable domain, in which reference TRBV5-1 and TRBJ2-1 provide the parts outside the CDR3, is KAGVTQTPRYLIKTRGQQVTLSCSPISGHRSVSWYQQTPGQGLQFLFEYFSETQRNKGNFPGRFSGRQFSNSRSEMNVSTLELGDSALYLCASSLRGPGSNEQFFGPGTRLTVL.

The V gene is TRBV7-6, the J gene TRBJ2-5; TRBD1 matches 9 bases. This CDR3 is built from 16 residues. CDR1 and CDR2 from the germline V gene are SGHVS and FNYEAQ. Germline trimming cut 0 bases from V and 4 bases from J; bases unmatched to any gene: 6. The CDR3 DNA follows: TGTGCCAGCAGCTTAGCACAGGGGGCTTTGGGAGAGACCCAGTACTTC. Translation: CASSLAQGALGETQYF.

This clonotype was recorded a few times. For the CDR3, the DNA is TGCAGCGTTGCACAGGGAAGAACCGGGGAGCTGTTTTTT. It codes for CSVAQGRTGELFF. The gene calls are TRBV29-1 and TRBJ2-2, with D possibly matching TRBD1 (6 bases). V was trimmed by 4 bases and J by 5 bases, leaving 11 bases between them. The CDR3 spans 13 residues. Germline lookup yields CDR1 SQVTM and CDR2 ANQGSEA.

The rearrangement joins TRBV5-4 to TRBJ2-7; D is unresolved. CDR1 and CDR2 from the germline V gene are SGHNT and YYREEE (reference sequence). Trimming removed 5 bases at V and 0 bases at J, with 12 bases between. This CDR3 is 14 amino acids long. The chain's CDR3 is CASSPHPTSYEQYF. DNA of the CDR3: TGTGCCAGCAGTCCTCATCCTACCTCCTACGAGCAGTACTTC.

This clonotype appeared a few times. The chain is built from TRBV6-2 or TRBV6-3 and TRBJ2-7; 8 positions match TRBD1. With 7 bases clipped from V and 6 bases from J, the junction kept 8 bases outside the gene matches. Germline-derived CDR1 and CDR2 are MNHEY and SVGEGT. The CDR3 spans 13 residues. This CDR3 is CASKRGQGGEQYF. CDR3 sequence (DNA): TGTGCCAGCAAGCGTGGACAGGGTGGCGAGCAGTACTTC.

The CDR3 coding sequence is TGTGCCAGCAGCTTGGACAGGGGGGGAGAGACCCAGTACTTC. Its protein product is CASSLDRGGETQYF. The chain uses TRBV7-6 and TRBJ2-5; TRBD1 matches 10 bases. The J segment lost 4 bases and the V segment lost 3 bases, leaving 2 bases of the junction unmatched. Germline CDR1 and CDR2: SGHVS and FNYEAQ. CDR3 length: 14 residues.

This clonotype was observed a handful of times. V gene TRBV7-2 combines with J gene TRBJ1-5; D unresolved. This CDR3 comprises 14 residues. Germline-derived CDR1 and CDR2 are SGHTA and FQGNSA. The V gene lost 6 bases and the J gene lost 2 bases, with 11 bases spanning the gap. CDR3 in amino acids: CASSPRAGNQPQHF. The CDR3 DNA reads TGTGCCAGCAGTCCCCGGGCTGGCAATCAGCCCCAGCATTTT.